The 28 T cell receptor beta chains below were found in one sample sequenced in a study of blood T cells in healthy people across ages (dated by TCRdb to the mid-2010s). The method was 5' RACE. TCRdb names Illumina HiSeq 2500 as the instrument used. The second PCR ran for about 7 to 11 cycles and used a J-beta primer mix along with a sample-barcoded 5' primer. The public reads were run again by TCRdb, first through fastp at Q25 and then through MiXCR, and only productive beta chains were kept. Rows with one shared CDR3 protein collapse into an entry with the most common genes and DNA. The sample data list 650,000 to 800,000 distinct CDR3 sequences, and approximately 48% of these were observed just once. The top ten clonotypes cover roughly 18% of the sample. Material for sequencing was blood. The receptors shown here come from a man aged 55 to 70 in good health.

The CDR3 here is CASSLGDRGNEQYF. DNA for the CDR3: TGCGCCAGCAGCTTGGGGGACAGGGGGAACGAGCAGTACTTC. The chain has TRBV5-1 and TRBJ2-7; 11 nucleotides match TRBD1. V lost 0 bases and J lost 5; bases outside the gene matches: 1. The length of the CDR3 is 14 residues. In germline, CDR1 is SGHRS, CDR2 YFSETQ.

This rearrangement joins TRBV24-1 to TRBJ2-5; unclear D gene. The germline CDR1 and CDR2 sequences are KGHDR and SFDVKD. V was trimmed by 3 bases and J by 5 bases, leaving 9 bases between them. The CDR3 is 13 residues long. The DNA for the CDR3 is TGTGCCACCAGTGATCCGGTCCGGGAGACCCAGTACTTC. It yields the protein CATSDPVRETQYF.

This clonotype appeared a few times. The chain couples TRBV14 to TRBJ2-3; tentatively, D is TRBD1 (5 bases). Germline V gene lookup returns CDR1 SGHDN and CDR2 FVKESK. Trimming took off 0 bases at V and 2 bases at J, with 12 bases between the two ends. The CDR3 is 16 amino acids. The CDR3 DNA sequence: TGTGCCAGCAGCCAAGACCACGGACAAAACACAGATACGCAGTATTTT. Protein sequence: CASSQDHGQNTDTQYF.

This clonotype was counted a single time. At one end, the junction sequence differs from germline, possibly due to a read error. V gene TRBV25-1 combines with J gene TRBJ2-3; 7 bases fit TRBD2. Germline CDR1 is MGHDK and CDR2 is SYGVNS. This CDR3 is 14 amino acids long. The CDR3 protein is CASSEGGVTDTRYF. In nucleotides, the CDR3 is TGTGCCAGCAGTGAGGGGGGGGTCACAGATACGCGGTATTTT.

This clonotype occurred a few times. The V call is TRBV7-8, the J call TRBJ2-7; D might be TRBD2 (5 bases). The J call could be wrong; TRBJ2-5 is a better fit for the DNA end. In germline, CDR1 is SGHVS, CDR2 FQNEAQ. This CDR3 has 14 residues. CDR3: CASIDGRTPWTQYF. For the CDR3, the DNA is TGTGCCAGCATAGACGGACGGACTCCGTGGACCCAGTACTTC.

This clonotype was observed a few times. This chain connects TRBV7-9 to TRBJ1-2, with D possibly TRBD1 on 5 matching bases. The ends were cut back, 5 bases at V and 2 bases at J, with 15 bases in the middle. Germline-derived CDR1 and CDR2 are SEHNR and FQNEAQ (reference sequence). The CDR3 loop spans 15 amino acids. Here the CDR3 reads CASSLASAGNYGYTF. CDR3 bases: TGTGCCAGCAGCCTCGCGTCCGCAGGGAACTATGGCTACACCTTC.

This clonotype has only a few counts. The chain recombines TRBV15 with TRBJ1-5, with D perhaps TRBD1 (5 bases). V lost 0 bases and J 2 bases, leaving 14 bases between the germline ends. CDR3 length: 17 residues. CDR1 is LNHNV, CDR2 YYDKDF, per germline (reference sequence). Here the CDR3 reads CATSRDTRAMGNQPQHF. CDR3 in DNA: TGTGCCACCAGCAGAGATACCAGGGCGATGGGCAATCAGCCCCAGCATTTT. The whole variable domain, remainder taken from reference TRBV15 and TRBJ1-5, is DAMVIQNPRYQVTQFGKPVTLSCSQTLNHNVMYWYQQKSSQAPKLLFHYYDKDFNNEADTPDNFQSRRPNTSFCFLDIRSPGLGDTAMYLCATSRDTRAMGNQPQHFGDGTRLSIL.

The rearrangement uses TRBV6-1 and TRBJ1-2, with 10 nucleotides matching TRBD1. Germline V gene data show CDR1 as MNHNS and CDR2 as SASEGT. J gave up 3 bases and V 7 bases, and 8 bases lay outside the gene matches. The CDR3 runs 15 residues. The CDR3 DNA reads TGTGCCAGCACCGGGGACAGGGGACGATACTATGGCTACACCTTC. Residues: CASTGDRGRYYGYTF.

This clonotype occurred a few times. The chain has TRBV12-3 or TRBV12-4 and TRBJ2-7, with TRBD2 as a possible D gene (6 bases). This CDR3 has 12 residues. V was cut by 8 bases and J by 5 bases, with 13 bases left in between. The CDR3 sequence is CASGGGVDEQYF. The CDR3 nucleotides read TGTGCCAGCGGTGGAGGGGTCGACGAGCAGTACTTC.

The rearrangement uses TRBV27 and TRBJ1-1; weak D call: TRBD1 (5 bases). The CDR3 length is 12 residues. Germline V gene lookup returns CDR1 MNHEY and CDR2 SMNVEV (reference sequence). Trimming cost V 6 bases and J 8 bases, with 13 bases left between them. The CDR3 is CASRGPLGEAFF. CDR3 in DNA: TGTGCCAGCAGGGGACCTTTAGGGGAAGCTTTCTTT.

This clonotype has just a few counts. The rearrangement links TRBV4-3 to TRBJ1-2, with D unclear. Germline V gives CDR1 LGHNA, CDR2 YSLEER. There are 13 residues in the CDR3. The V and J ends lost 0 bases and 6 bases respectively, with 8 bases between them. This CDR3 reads CASSQDLWDGYTF. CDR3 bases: TGCGCCAGCAGCCAAGATCTATGGGATGGCTACACCTTC.

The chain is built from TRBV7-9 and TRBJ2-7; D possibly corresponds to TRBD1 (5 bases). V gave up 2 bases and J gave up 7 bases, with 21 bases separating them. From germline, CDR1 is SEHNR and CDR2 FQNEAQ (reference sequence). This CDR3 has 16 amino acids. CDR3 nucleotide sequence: TGTGCCAGCAGCTTATTGGGGCCTACGGCGGCAACGGAGCAGTACTTC. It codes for CASSLLGPTAATEQYF.

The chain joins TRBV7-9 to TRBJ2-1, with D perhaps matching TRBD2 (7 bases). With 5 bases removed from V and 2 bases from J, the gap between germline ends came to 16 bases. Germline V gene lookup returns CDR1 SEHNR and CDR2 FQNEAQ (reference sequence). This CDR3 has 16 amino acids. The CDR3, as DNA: TGTGCCAGCAGCCCCCGGAGGGGGGGCCCCTACAATGAGCAGTTCTTC. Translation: CASSPRRGGPYNEQFF.

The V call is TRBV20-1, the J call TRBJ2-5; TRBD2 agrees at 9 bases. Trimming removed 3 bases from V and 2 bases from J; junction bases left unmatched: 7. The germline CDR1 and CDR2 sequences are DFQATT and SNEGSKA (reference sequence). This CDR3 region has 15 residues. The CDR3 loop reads CSASPLGLAQETQYF. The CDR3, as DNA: TGCAGTGCTAGCCCCCTTGGACTAGCGCAAGAGACCCAGTACTTC.

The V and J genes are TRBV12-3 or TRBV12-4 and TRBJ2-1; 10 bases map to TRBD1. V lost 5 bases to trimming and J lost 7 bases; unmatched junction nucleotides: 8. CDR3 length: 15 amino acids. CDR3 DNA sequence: TGTGCCAGCAGTACCGGGACAGGGGTCGTAAATGAGCAGTTCTTC. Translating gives CASSTGTGVVNEQFF.

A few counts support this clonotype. The CDR3 DNA reads as TGTGCCAGCAGCTTTCAGGGGTTCACCGGGGAGCTGTTTTTT. It yields the protein CASSFQGFTGELFF. V gene TRBV7-9 combines with J gene TRBJ2-2; possible D gene TRBD1, 6 bases. Trimming left V 3 bases short and J 4 bases short, with 9 bases between. Looked up from germline, CDR1 is SEHNR and CDR2 is FQNEAQ (reference sequence). The CDR3 totals 14 residues.

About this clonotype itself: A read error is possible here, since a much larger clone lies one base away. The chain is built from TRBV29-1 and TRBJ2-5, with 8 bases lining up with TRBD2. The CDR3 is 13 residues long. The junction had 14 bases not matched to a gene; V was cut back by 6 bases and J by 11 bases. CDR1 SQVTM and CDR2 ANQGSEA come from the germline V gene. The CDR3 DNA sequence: TGCAGCGTGGGGACTAGGTCCTACAATGGGCAGTACTTC. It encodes CSVGTRSYNGQYF.

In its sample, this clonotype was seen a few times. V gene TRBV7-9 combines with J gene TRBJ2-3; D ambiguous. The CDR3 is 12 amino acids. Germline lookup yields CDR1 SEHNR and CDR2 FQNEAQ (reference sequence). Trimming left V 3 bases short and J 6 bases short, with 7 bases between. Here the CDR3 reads CASSLIPDTQYF. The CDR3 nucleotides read TGTGCCAGCAGCTTGATCCCTGATACGCAGTATTTT.

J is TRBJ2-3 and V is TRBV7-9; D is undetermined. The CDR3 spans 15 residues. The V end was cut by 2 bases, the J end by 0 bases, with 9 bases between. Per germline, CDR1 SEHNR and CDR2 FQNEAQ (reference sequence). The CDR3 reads CASSLIETSTDTQYF. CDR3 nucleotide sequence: TGTGCCAGCAGCTTAATAGAAACTAGCACAGATACGCAGTATTTT. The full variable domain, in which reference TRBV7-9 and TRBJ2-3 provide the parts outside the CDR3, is DTGVSQNPRHKITKRGQNVTFRCDPISEHNRLYWYRQTLGQGPEFLTYFQNEAQLEKSRLLSDRFSAERPKGSFSTLEIQRTEQGDSAMYLCASSLIETSTDTQYFGPGTRLTVL.

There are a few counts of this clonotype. CDR3 protein: CASSEQGKQAFF. For the CDR3, the DNA is TGTGCCAGCAGTGAACAGGGGAAACAAGCTTTCTTT. The V and J genes are TRBV6-1 and TRBJ1-1; possible D gene TRBD1, 6 bases. In germline, CDR1 is MNHNS, CDR2 SASEGT. The CDR3 consists of 12 residues. Deletions cut 2 bases from V and 9 bases from J, with 10 bases between.

The CDR3 DNA is TGTGCCATCAGGACCGGGACCTCCACAGATACGCAGTATTTT. It specifies CAIRTGTSTDTQYF. The chain couples TRBV10-3 to TRBJ2-3, with D perhaps assigned TRBD1 or TRBD2 (5 bases each). The CDR3 has 14 residues. V was pared by 6 bases and J by 2 bases, with 12 bases between. CDR1 and CDR2 from the germline V gene are ENHRY and SYGVKD.

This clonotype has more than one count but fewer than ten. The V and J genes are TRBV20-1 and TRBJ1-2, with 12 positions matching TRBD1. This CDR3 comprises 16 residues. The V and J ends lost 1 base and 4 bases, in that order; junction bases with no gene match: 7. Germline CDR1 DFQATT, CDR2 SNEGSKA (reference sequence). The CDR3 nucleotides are TGCAGTGCTAGAGTCGGGACAGGGGGCGCGCCCTATGGCTACACCTTC. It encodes CSARVGTGGAPYGYTF.

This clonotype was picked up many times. CDR3 sequence (DNA): TGTGCCAGCAGCCCCACCATGGGACAGAGTTCCTACAATGAGCAGTTCTTC. It yields the protein CASSPTMGQSSYNEQFF. The chain carries TRBV7-6 and TRBJ2-1; 7 bases fit TRBD1. This CDR3 contains 17 residues. V dropped 5 bases and J dropped 1; count of bases not matched to a gene: 11. CDR1 and CDR2 from the germline V gene are SGHVS and FNYEAQ.

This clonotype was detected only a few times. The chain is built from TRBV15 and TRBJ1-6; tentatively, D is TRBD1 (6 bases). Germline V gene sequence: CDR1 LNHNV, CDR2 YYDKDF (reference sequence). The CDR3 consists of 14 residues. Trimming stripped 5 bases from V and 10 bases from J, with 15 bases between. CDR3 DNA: TGTGCCACCAGCCCAACAGGGTGGGAGTCACCCCTCCACTTT. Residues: CATSPTGWESPLHF.

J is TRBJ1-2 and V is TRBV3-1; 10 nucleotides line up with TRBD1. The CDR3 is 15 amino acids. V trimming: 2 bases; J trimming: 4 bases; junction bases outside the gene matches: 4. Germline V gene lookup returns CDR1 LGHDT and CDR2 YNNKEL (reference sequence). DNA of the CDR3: TGTGCCAGCAGCCAACGACAGGGGGCAGGCTATGGCTACACCTTC. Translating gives CASSQRQGAGYGYTF.

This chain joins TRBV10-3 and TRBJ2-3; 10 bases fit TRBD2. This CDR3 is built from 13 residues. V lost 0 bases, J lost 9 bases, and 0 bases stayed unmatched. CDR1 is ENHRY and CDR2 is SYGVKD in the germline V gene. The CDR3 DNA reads TGTGCCATCAGTGAGTCTAGCGGGGGGACGCAGTATTTT. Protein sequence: CAISESSGGTQYF.

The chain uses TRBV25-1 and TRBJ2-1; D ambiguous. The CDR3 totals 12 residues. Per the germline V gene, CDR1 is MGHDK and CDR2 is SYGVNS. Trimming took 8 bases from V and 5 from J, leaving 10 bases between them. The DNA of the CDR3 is TGTGCCAGCGGCCGGCCCGACAATGAGCAGTTCTTC. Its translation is CASGRPDNEQFF.

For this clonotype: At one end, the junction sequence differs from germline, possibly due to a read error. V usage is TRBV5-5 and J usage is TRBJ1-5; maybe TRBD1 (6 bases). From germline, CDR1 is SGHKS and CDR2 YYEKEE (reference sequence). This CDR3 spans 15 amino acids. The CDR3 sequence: CASSLIGQSNQPQHF. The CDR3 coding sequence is TGTGCCAGTAGCTTAATAGGACAGAGCAATCAGCCCCAGCATTTT.